These 10 T cell receptor beta chains came from one sample sequenced in a study of blood T cell repertoires in COVID-19. Profiling relied on immunoSEQ multiplex PCR, and the TCRdb table lists in-frame clones only, not all of them. The data contain under 250,000 clones, roughly 85% of them singletons. The sample consisted of peripheral blood. The receptors were sampled from a woman in her sixties or seventies with active or convalescent COVID-19.

This rearrangement joins TRBV21-1 to TRBJ2-7; the DNA was not compared with TRBD2, the D call given in the table. TRBV21-1 is described as a pseudogene. The CDR3 is 17 residues long. The CDR3 loop is CASSKVGFGRRPYEQYF. In DNA, the CDR3 is TGTGCCAGCAGCAAAGTTGGGTTTGGCAGGAGGCCCTACGAGCAGTACTTC.

The chain carries TRBV10-3 and TRBJ1-5; 12 bases line up with TRBD1. Germline CDR1 and CDR2: ENHRY and SYGVKD. Trimming removed 2 bases from V and 3 bases from J; junction bases left unmatched: 8. The CDR3 is 18 amino acids. CDR3 sequence: CAISEPGTGGDFNQPQHF. For the CDR3, the DNA is TGTGCCATCAGTGAGCCAGGGACAGGGGGCGATTTCAATCAGCCCCAGCATTTT.

The V and J genes are TRBV7-2 and TRBJ2-5, with 11 bases fitting TRBD2. The V and J ends lost 5 bases and 4 bases, in that order; junction bases with no gene match: 3. Germline-derived CDR1 and CDR2 are SGHTA and FQGNSA. There are 14 residues in the CDR3. CDR3 DNA sequence: TGTGCCAGCAGCCCGGGACTAGCGGTAGAGACCCAGTACTTC. Protein product: CASSPGLAVETQYF.

The J gene is TRBJ1-6, the V gene TRBV11-2; no firm D call. The V end was cut by 3 bases, the J end by 1 base, with 7 bases between. The V gene's germline CDR1 is SGHAT and CDR2 FQNNGV. CDR3 length: 15 amino acids. The CDR3 nucleotides read TGTGCCAGCAGCTTTGCCGGGTCCTATAATTCACCCCTCCACTTT. This encodes CASSFAGSYNSPLHF.

A few counts support this clone. The V and J genes are TRBV3-1 (or the pseudogene TRBV3-2) and TRBJ1-1; D possibly corresponds to TRBD1 (5 bases). Between the trimmed V and J ends, which lost 4 bases and 3 bases, there was a span of 21 bases. Germline assignment: CDR1 LGHDT and CDR2 YNNKEL (reference sequence). The CDR3 loop spans 17 amino acids. The CDR3 loop reads CASSRSKVGGLYTEAFF. The CDR3 nucleotides read TGTGCCAGCAGCCGTTCCAAAGTGGGGGGTTTGTACACTGAAGCTTTCTTT.

The chain links TRBV2 to TRBJ1-2, with TRBD1 identical over 10 bases. The junction had 14 bases not matched to a gene; V was cut back by 8 bases and J by 8 bases. From germline, CDR1 is SNHLY and CDR2 FYNNEI. The CDR3 loop spans 15 amino acids. CDR3 bases: TGTGCCAGCGCGGGCCGGGACAGGGGAGATGGAGGCTACACCTTC. Protein sequence: CASAGRDRGDGGYTF. Full variable domain (remainder filled in from reference TRBV2 and TRBJ1-2): EPEVTQTPSHQVTQMGQEVILRCVPISNHLYFYWYRQILGQKVEFLVSFYNNEISEKSEIFDDQFSVERPDGSNFTLKIRSTKLEDSAMYFCASAGRDRGDGGYTFGSGTRLTVV.

As for this clone: In the same sample, other DNA sequences code for this CDR3. This rearrangement joins TRBV2 to TRBJ2-5; maybe TRBD1 (6 bases). V was cut by 2 bases and J by 5 bases, with 9 bases left in between. The CDR3 has 13 amino acids. Germline assignment: CDR1 SNHLY and CDR2 FYNNEI. In DNA, the CDR3 is TGTGCCAGCAGTGAAAGGGGGTCGGAGACCCAGTACTTC. Protein sequence: CASSERGSETQYF.

This clone came up once. The chain combines TRBV2 with TRBJ2-5; 8 bases match TRBD2. This CDR3 comprises 13 residues. CDR1 is SNHLY, CDR2 FYNNEI, per germline. V dropped 4 bases and J dropped 3; count of bases not matched to a gene: 1. CDR3 DNA: TGTGCCAGCAGTGCCGGGAGGGAAGAGACCCAGTACTTC. Its translation is CASSAGREETQYF.

J is TRBJ2-7 and V is TRBV9, with a possible D match to TRBD2 (5 bases). CDR1 is SGDLS, CDR2 YYNGEE, per germline. With 2 bases removed from V and 5 bases from J, the gap between germline ends came to 11 bases. This CDR3 is 13 amino acids long. The DNA of the CDR3 is TGTGCCAGCAGCGTTGGACTCGGGAACGAGCAGTACTTC. Its translation: CASSVGLGNEQYF.

This chain connects TRBV28 to TRBJ2-1, with D tentatively TRBD2 (6 bases). Germline V gives CDR1 MDHEN, CDR2 SYDVKM. V shed 6 bases and J shed 8 bases, with 20 bases lying between them. The CDR3 extends over 15 amino acids. The CDR3 here is CASRPGGPPADEQFF. Here the CDR3 DNA reads TGTGCCAGCAGGCCCGGAGGGCCCCCCGCGGATGAGCAGTTCTTC.